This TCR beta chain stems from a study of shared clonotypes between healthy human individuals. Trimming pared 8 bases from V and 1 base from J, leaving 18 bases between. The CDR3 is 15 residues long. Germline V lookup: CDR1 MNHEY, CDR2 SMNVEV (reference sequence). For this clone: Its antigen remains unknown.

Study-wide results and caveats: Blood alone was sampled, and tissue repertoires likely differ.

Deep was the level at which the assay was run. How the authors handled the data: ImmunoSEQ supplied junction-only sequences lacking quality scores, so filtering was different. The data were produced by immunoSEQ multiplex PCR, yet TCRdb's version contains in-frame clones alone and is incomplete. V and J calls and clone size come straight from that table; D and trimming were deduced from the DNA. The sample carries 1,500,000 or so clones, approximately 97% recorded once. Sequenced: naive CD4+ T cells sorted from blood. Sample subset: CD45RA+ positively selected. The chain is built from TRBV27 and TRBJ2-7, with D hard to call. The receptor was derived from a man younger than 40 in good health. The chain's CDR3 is CASSRALRGSYEQYF. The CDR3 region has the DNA TGTGCCAGCTCCCGGGCACTTCGTGGGTCCTACGAGCAGTACTTC.